Here is one T cell receptor beta chain with its context. The antigen remains unidentified. Indicated treatment: some 20 received Ad26.COV2.S at low or high dose, single or two shots; several received placebo; per-sample allocation not given. Sampling was done on day 63 after the first vaccine or placebo injection. An 18-55-year-old adult in Boston served as donor. This record belongs to a study of Ad26.COV2.S vaccination and SARS-CoV-2 variants. General study findings and limits: Similar non-spike TCR breadth was seen in vaccine and placebo recipients.

The CDR3 has 16 residues. V lost 10 bases to trimming and J lost 2 bases, with 21 bases between them. CDR1 is MGHRA, CDR2 YSYEKL, per germline. Produced via immunoSEQ multiplex PCR; TCRdb's table is partial and in-frame only. The table shows approximately 350,000 clones, with roughly four fifths occurring only once. The chain links TRBV4-1 to TRBJ2-1, with D perhaps TRBD2 (6 bases). This clonotype was sampled from a person between 18 and 65 years old who received the Ad26.COV2.S COVID-19 vaccine or a placebo. This material consisted of peripheral blood, taken in a trial of Ad26.COV2.S vaccine versus placebo. CDR3 in DNA: TGCGCCATCTCTAGGGAGACTAGTAATACCTACAATGAGCAGTTCTTC. Translated: CAISRETSNTYNEQFF.